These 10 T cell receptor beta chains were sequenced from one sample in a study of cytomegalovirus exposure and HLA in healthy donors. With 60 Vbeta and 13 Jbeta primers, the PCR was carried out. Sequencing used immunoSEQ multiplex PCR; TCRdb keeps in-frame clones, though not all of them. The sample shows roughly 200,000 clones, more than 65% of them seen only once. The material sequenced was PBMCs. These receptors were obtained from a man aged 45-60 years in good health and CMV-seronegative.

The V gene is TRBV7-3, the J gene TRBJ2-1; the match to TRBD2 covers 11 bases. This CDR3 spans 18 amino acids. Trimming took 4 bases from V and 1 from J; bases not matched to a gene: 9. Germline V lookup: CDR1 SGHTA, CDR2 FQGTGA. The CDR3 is CASSYGTSGGVSYNEQFF. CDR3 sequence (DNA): TGTGCCAGCAGCTACGGGACTAGCGGAGGGGTGTCCTACAATGAGCAGTTCTTC.

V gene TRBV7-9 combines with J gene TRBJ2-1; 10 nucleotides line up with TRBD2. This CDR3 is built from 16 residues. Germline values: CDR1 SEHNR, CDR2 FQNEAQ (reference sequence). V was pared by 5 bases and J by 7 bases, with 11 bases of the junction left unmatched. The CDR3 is CASSPYSGRRRNEQFF. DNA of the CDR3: TGTGCCAGCAGCCCCTATAGCGGGAGGAGGAGGAATGAGCAGTTCTTC.

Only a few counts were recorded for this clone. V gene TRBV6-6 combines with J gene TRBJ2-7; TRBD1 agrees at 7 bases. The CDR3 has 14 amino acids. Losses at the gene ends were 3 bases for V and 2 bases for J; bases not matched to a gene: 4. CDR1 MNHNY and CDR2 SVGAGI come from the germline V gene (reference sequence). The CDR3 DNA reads TGTGCCAGCAGTTATGACAGGGCGGCCTACGAGCAGTACTTC. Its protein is CASSYDRAAYEQYF.

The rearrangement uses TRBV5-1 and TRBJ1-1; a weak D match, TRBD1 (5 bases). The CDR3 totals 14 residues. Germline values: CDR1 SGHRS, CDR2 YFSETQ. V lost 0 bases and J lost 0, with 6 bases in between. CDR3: CASSLEGMNTEAFF. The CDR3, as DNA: TGCGCCAGCAGCTTGGAGGGGATGAACACTGAAGCTTTCTTT.

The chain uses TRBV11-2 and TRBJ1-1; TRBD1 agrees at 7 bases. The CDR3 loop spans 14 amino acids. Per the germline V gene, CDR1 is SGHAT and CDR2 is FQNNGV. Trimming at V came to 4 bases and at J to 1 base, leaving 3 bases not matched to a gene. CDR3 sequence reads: CASSWTGANTEAFF. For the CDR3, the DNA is TGTGCCAGCAGCTGGACAGGTGCGAACACTGAAGCTTTCTTT. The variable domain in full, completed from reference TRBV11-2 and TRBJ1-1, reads EAGVAQSPRYKIIEKRQSVAFWCNPISGHATLYWYQQILGQGPKLLIQFQNNGVVDDSQLPKDRFSAERLKGVDSTLKIQPAKLEDSAVYLCASSWTGANTEAFFGQGTRLTVV.

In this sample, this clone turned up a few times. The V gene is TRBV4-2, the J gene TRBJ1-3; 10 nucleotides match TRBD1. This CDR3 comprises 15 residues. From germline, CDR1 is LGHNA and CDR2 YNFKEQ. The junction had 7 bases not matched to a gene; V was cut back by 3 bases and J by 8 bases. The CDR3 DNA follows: TGTGCCAGCAGCCAGGGGGGGACAGGGGTTTACACCATATATTTT. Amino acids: CASSQGGTGVYTIYF.

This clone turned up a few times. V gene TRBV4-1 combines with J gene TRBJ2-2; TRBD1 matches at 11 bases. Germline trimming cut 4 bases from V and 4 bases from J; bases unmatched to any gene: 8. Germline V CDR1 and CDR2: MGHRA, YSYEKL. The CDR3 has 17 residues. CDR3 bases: TGCGCCAGCAGCCTAATCCGGACAGGGGGCGTCACCGGGGAGCTGTTTTTT. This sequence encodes CASSLIRTGGVTGELFF.

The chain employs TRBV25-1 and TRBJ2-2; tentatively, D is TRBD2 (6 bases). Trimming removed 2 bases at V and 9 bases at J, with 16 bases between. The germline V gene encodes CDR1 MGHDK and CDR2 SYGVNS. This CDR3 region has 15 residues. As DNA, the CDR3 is TGTGCCAGCAGTGAAGCGGGAAAGGGAGGACGGGAGCTGTTTTTT. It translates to CASSEAGKGGRELFF.

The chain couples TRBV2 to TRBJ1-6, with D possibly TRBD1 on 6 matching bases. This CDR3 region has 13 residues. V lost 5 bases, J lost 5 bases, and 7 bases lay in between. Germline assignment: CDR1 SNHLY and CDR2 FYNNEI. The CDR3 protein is CASSRTDNSPLHF. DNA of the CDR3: TGTGCCAGCAGTCGGACAGATAATTCACCCCTCCACTTT.

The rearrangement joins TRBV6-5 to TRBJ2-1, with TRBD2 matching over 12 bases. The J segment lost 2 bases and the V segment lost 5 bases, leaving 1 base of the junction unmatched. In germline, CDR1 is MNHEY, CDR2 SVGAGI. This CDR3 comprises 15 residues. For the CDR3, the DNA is TGTGCCAGCAGTCGGACTAGCGGGACCTACAATGAGCAGTTCTTC. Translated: CASSRTSGTYNEQFF.